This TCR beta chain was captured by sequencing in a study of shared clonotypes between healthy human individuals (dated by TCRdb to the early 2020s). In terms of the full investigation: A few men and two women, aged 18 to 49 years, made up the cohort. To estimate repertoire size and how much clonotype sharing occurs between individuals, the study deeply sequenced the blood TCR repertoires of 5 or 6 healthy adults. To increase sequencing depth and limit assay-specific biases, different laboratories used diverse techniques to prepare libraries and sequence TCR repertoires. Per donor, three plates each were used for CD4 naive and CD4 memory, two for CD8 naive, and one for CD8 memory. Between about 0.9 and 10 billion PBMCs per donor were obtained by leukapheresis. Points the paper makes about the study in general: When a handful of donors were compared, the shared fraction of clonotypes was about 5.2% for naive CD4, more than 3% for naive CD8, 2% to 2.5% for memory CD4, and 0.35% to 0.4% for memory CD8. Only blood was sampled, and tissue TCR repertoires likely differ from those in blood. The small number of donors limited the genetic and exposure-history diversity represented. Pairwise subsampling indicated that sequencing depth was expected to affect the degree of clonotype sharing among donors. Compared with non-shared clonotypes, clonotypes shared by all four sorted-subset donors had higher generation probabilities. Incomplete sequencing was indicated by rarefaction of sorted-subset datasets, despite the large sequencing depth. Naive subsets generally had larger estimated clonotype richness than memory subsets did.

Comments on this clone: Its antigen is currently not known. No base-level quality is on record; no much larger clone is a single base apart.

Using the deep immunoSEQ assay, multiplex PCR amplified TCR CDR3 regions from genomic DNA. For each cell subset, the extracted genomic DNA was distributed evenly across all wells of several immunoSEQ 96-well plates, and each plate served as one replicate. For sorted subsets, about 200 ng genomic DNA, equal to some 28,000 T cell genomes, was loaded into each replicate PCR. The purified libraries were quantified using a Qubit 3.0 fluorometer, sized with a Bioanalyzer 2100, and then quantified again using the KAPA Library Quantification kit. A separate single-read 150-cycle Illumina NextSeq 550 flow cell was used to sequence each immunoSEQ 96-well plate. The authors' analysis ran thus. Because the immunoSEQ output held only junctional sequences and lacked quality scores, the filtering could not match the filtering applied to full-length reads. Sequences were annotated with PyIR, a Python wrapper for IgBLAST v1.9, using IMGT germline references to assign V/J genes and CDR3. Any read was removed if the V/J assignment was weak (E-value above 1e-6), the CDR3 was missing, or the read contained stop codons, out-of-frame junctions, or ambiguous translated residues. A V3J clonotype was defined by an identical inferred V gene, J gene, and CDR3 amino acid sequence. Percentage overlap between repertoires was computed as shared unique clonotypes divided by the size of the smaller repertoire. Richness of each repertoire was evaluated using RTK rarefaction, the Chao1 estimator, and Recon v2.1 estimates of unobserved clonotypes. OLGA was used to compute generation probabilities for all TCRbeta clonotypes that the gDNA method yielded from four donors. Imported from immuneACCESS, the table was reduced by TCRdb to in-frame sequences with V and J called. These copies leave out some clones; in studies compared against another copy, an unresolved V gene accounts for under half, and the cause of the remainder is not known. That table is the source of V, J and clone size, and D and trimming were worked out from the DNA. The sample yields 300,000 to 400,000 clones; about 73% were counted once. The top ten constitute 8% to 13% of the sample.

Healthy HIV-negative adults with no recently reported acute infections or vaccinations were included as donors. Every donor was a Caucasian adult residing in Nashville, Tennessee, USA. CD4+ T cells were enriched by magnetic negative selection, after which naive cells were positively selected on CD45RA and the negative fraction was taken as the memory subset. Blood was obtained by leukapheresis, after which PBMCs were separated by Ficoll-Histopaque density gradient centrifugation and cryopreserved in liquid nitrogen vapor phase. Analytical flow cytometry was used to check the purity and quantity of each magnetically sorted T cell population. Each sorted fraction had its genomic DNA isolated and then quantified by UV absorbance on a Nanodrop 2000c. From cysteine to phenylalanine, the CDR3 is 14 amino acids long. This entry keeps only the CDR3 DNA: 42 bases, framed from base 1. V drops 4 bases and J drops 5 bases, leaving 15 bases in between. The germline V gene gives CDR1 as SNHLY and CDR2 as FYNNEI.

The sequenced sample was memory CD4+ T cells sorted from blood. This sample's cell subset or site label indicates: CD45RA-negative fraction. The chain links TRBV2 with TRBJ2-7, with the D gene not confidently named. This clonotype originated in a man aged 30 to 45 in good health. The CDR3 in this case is CASSAGRTNHEQYF. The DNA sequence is TGTGCCAGCAGTGCGGGCCGAACAAACCACGAGCAGTACTTC.